These 10 T cell receptor beta chains originate from one sample sequenced in a study of beta chain features in type 1 diabetes. Since all of the isolated RNA was reverse transcribed, expressed TCRB transcripts were what got sequenced. Generated by immunoSEQ multiplex PCR, the TCRdb table keeps only in-frame clones and is missing some. The table records roughly 500,000 clones, about 29% of them present only once. The source material was naive CD4+ T cells from blood. Every receptor here comes from a man between 18 and 35 years old in good health.

This clone has a handful of counts. CDR3 DNA: TGTGCCAGCAGAACGAGCGGGAGGGCTGTGAATGAGCAGTTCTTC. Its protein product is CASRTSGRAVNEQFF. This chain links TRBV28 with TRBJ2-1; 10 nucleotides line up with TRBD2. Trimming took 6 bases from V and 7 from J; bases not matched to a gene: 9. The V gene's germline CDR1 is MDHEN and CDR2 SYDVKM. This CDR3 has 15 residues.

The chain employs TRBV25-1 and TRBJ1-2, with 9 bases matching TRBD1. The junction had 6 bases not matched to a gene; V was cut back by 7 bases and J by 6 bases. The CDR3 spans 13 residues. Germline CDR1 and CDR2: MGHDK and SYGVNS. The CDR3 reads CASTNRGRDGYTF. In nucleotides, the CDR3 is TGTGCCAGCACCAACAGGGGGCGGGATGGCTACACCTTC.

The chain links TRBV2 to TRBJ1-5; D is ambiguous. Per germline, CDR1 SNHLY and CDR2 FYNNEI. The V gene lost 5 bases and the J gene lost 7 bases, with 12 bases spanning the gap. The CDR3 is made up of 13 amino acids. This chain's CDR3 is CASSLEVNQPQHF. The DNA of the CDR3 is TGTGCCAGCAGTCTGGAGGTTAACCAGCCCCAGCATTTT.

The chain has TRBV29-1 and TRBJ2-7; TRBD1 matches at 10 bases. V was clipped by 7 bases and J by 2 bases; unmatched bases: 8. The CDR3 is 14 residues long. Germline values: CDR1 SQVTM, CDR2 ANQGSEA. The CDR3 nucleotides are TGCAGCGCCACGGGGGGACAGGGGACCTACGAGCAGTACTTC. Translation gives CSATGGQGTYEQYF.

The CDR3 nucleotides read TGCAGCGTTCTACCGGGACTAGCGGGCAACGAGCAGTACTTC. It is translated as CSVLPGLAGNEQYF. The chain uses TRBV29-1 and TRBJ2-7; 12 bases line up with TRBD2. CDR1 and CDR2 (germline): SQVTM, ANQGSEA. V trimming: 5 bases; J trimming: 5 bases; junction bases outside the gene matches: 7. The CDR3 spans 14 residues.

The rearrangement uses TRBV19 and TRBJ2-1; tentative D call: TRBD1 (6 bases). CDR1 is LNHDA and CDR2 is SQIVND in the germline V gene (reference sequence). Trimming pared 5 bases from V and 0 bases from J, leaving 14 bases between. The CDR3 length is 16 residues. CDR3 residues: CASSVDRPPSYNEQFF. For the CDR3, the DNA is TGTGCCAGTAGTGTCGACAGGCCGCCCTCCTACAATGAGCAGTTCTTC.

This sequence joins TRBV29-1 and TRBJ2-7; 7 nucleotides line up with TRBD1. J was trimmed by 2 bases and V by 5 bases; bases with no gene match: 0. Germline V CDR1 and CDR2: SQVTM, ANQGSEA. The CDR3 consists of 11 residues. As DNA, the CDR3 is TGCAGCGTTACAGGGGCCTACGAGCAGTACTTC. This translates into CSVTGAYEQYF.

This clone appeared a few times. The chain carries TRBV14 and TRBJ2-7; D might be TRBD2 (6 bases). The CDR3 runs 15 residues. Trimming removed 6 bases at V and 0 bases at J, with 15 bases between. Germline V lookup: CDR1 SGHDN, CDR2 FVKESK. The CDR3 bases are TGTGCCAGCAGGCGCGCCGGGACTGCCTCCTACGAGCAGTACTTC. This sequence encodes CASRRAGTASYEQYF. The complete variable domain, with remaining parts taken from reference TRBV14 and TRBJ2-7, reads EAGVTQFPSHSVIEKGQTVTLRCDPISGHDNLYWYRRVMGKEIKFLLHFVKESKQDESGMPNNRFLAERTGGTYSTLKVQPAELEDSGVYFCASRRAGTASYEQYFGPGTRLTVT.

The V gene is TRBV5-6, the J gene TRBJ2-7; tentative D call: TRBD2 (5 bases). This CDR3 is 14 amino acids long. V was trimmed by 5 bases and J by 3 bases, leaving 15 bases between them. Germline V gives CDR1 SGHDT, CDR2 YYEEEE. The CDR3 region is CASRNPGFGYEQYF. The CDR3, as DNA: TGTGCCAGCAGAAATCCGGGATTCGGCTACGAGCAGTACTTC.

This clone was observed a few times. The rearrangement joins TRBV4-1 to TRBJ2-5, with 10 bases lining up with TRBD1. This CDR3 region has 15 residues. Looked up from germline, CDR1 is MGHRA and CDR2 is YSYEKL. V shed 1 base, J shed 3 bases, and the junction held 2 bases outside the gene matches. CDR3 sequence reads: CASSQVGQGEETQYF. The CDR3 DNA sequence: TGCGCCAGCAGCCAAGTAGGACAGGGGGAAGAGACCCAGTACTTC.